This T cell receptor beta chain was documented in a study of human T cells and chemical hapten exposure (dated by TCRdb to about 2021). A note on the overall study: For sensitization, 2% DPC in acetone was applied to a roughly 2 cm by roughly 2 cm area of upper inner arm skin. Peripheral blood TCR repertoire changes were tracked in vivo in alopecia patients during primary and secondary sensitization to the hapten diphenylcyclopropenone (DPC). Patient blood was sampled pre-sensitization (week 0) and at 2, 6 and about 24 weeks after DPC sensitization. Approximately 30 alopecia patients provided blood for TCR sequencing at one to four time points (pre-sensitization, 2, 6 and 24 weeks). Patch tests used Finn chambers with 0.01% DPC on the upper back, scored after 6 days by International Contact Dermatitis Research Group standards. Libraries were pooled for sequencing, and per-sample TCR yields varied mainly because of small differences in library volumes within the pool. For every blood RNA sample, sequencing covered both the TCR alpha and TCR beta chains. The mostly female patient cohort included alopecia areata with under or over 50% scalp involvement, alopecia totalis and alopecia universalis. Throughout the approximately 23-week study period, patients were also given weekly therapeutic DPC doses on the scalp. Here is what the overall study found, with its caveats: Expanded TCRs formed significantly more large CDR3 similarity clusters than pre-sensitization or healthy control sets, consistent with antigen-driven responses. DPC sensitization did not change the number of TCRs with a frequency above 1 in 1000, and there was no evidence of changes in global repertoire structure. All patients had alopecia, a presumed autoimmune disease, so their immune response might differ from that of healthy individuals. A positive correlation was found between the number of PT1 expanded TCRs and patch test score, with significance reached at thresholds 8, 16 and 32 but not 4. After repeated subsampling, changes were observed in the strength of the expansion versus patch-test correlation and in the threshold at which the correlation became significant.

Library generation was performed with RACE. Sequencing relied on a NextSeq 500. During library preparation, unique molecular identifiers were attached to individual cDNA molecules so that TCRs could be counted quantitatively and reproducibly. The authors' analysis ran thus. A median of around 96,000 TCRs per sample was observed, with a range of 23,224 to 690,600. V, J and CDR3 annotation of the TCR reads was carried out using the Decombinator software suite. For the PS versus PT1 abundance plots, all samples were subsampled to the same number of TCRs (28,000). TCRs were defined as expanded if absent before sensitization and observed at least eight times at the 2-week time point. TCRdb reran the public reads through fastp at Q25 and MiXCR, keeping productive beta chains. Rows with one shared CDR3 protein collapse into an entry with the most common genes and DNA. The V and J calls, along with clone size, are taken from TCRdb and not from the paper's own processing. The sample records under 50,000 distinct CDR3 sequences, 10% to 15% of which are singletons. The ten most abundant clones make up about 2.3% of the sample.

On this clonotype: Its antigen is not yet known. It has no much larger one-base neighbor in the sample; base qualities were not kept.

V trim: 4 bases; J trim: 3 bases; unmatched bases: 12. Reading from cysteine to phenylalanine, the CDR3 counts 16 amino acids. Left in the record is the CDR3 DNA by itself, 48 bases read in frame from the first base. The germline V gene gives CDR1 as SNHLY and CDR2 as FYNNEI. Reading the label with the study, this specimen's time point is: patch test 3, about 24 weeks after DPC sensitization. Explained via the paper, the treatment or condition label denotes: therapeutic diphenylcyclopropenone sensitization with weekly scalp DPC. Total RNA was extracted from unfractionated whole blood that had been collected in Tempus Blood RNA tubes. At every patch-test visit, the blood draw took place before the patch test was put on. Eligible patients were aged 18 to 70, diagnosed with alopecia, deemed suitable for DPC therapy, and excluded if pregnant.

The clonotype was recovered from a woman in her thirties or forties with alopecia areata. Some clones in this sample may be carry-over from other donors' samples. Here the sequenced sample was whole blood, taken in connection with sensitization to the hapten diphenylcyclopropenone (DPC). The rearranged chain carries TRBV2 and TRBJ2-7; 7 central nucleotides agree with TRBD2. The DNA sequence follows: TGTGCCAGCAGTGGAGTGAGATTCAGGGAGGGCTACGAGCAGTACTTC. This translates into CASSGVRFREGYEQYF.